Listed here is a single TCR beta chain. No antigen is known for it. The sample originates from a study of T cell repertoires in cytomegalovirus infection. As for the study in general: Newly reported HLA-C-restricted and thoroughly characterized HLA-B-restricted CMV epitopes were employed. Public TCR beta signatures indicated both CMV infection and matching HLA type.

J lost 4 bases, V lost 6 bases, and 5 bases had no gene match. CDR1 SEHNR and CDR2 FQNEAQ come from the germline V gene (reference sequence). The CDR3 runs to 14 residues. TCRdb fed the reads into MiXCR, producing one record per CDR3 protein. The sample yields tens of thousands of distinct CDR3 sequences, 20% to 25% seen once. The study, taken as a whole, reports: People with CMV and the relevant HLA were identified by cumulative public TCR beta family frequency. Dominant in the ex vivo response were TCR beta clonotypes restricted by HLA-C and specific for CMV.

The sample here was CD8+ T cells from cultured PBMCs, taken from culture after CMV antigen stimulation. The clonotype originates from a human donor in good health (CMV status not recorded). Some clones in this sample may be carry-over from other donors' samples. V gene TRBV7-9 combines with J gene TRBJ1-3, with 8 positions matching TRBD1. The CDR3 DNA is TGTGCCAGCAGTTGGACAGGGCCAGGAAACACCATATATTTT. Translating gives CASSWTGPGNTIYF.